This entry describes one T cell receptor beta chain. The data were taken from a study of blood T cell repertoires in COVID-19. On the study more broadly: The samples span acute and convalescent COVID-19 from the United States, Italy and Spain. From T cells, B-cell-depleted T cells, or PBMCs came the material, which was cDNA or gDNA.

The germline V gene has CDR1 SEHNR and CDR2 FQNEAQ (reference sequence). With 1 base removed from V and 6 bases from J, the gap between germline ends came to 12 bases. CDR3 length equals 15 residues. Using immunoSEQ multiplex PCR, the repertoire was profiled, and TCRdb retains in-frame clones only, with some absent. In the table there are about 99,000 clones, 75% to 95% of which are singletons. Sequencing used peripheral blood. The chain has TRBV7-9 and TRBJ1-4, with D uncertain. This TCR derives from a human donor in a cohort sampled during active COVID-19. CDR3 sequence (DNA): TGTGCCAGCAGCTTAGAACAGAGTATCTATGAAAAACTGTTTTTT. This codes for CASSLEQSIYEKLFF. The complete variable domain, with remaining parts taken from reference TRBV7-9 and TRBJ1-4, reads DTGVSQNPRHKITKRGQNVTFRCDPISEHNRLYWYRQTLGQGPEFLTYFQNEAQLEKSRLLSDRFSAERPKGSFSTLEIQRTEQGDSAMYLCASSLEQSIYEKLFFGSGTQLSVL.